There are a few counts of the clone carrying this T cell receptor beta chain. Its target is unknown. Trimming cost V 0 bases and J 0 bases, with 9 bases left between them. The CDR3 has 16 residues. Germline V gene lookup returns CDR1 DFQATT and CDR2 SNEGSKA (reference sequence). Time point defined: persistent/refractory GD, antithyroid drugs over 5 years with positive TRAb. The TCR library was made from RNA extracted from PBMCs. From an endocrinology department in Xi'an, China, came the patients. Both iRepertoire HTBI primers and Arm-PCR of CDR3 regions were used to build the TCR beta libraries. One entry per CDR3 protein, called by TCRdb with MiXCR from the multiplex PCR reads. The sample shows around 450,000 distinct CDR3 sequences, roughly a fifth of them seen only once. The data stem from a study of regulatory T cells in long-lasting Graves disease. About the study: A definition of persistent Graves' disease required over 5 years of antithyroid drugs plus positive TSH receptor antibodies. Study-level results: Persistent Graves' patients possessed reduced TCR diversity relative to recently diagnosed ones.

The sample consisted of peripheral blood mononuclear cells (PBMCs), taken when the disease was refractory, from a patient treated with antithyroid drugs. V is TRBV20-1 and J is TRBJ1-6; no clear D. The sequence was obtained from a female donor with Graves disease. The CDR3 protein is CSARDLGSSYNSPLHF. The CDR3 DNA reads TGCAGTGCTAGAGATTTAGGGTCCTCCTATAATTCACCCCTCCACTTT.